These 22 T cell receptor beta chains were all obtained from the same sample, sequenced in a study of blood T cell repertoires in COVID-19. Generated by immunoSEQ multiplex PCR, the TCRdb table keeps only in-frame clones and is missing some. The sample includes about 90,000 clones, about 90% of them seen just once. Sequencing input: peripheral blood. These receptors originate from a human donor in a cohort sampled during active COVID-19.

This CDR3 reads CASSFDDFYEQYF. The CDR3 coding sequence is TGTGCCAGCAGTTTCGACGACTTCTACGAGCAGTACTTC. The chain links TRBV12-3 or TRBV12-4 to TRBJ2-7; D gene unclear. V lost 3 bases to trimming and J lost 3 bases, with 9 bases between them. The CDR3 loop spans 13 amino acids.

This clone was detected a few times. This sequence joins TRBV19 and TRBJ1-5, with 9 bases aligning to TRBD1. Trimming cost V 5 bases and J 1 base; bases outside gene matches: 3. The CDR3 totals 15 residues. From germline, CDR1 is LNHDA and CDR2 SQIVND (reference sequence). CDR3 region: CASSPQGASNQPQHF. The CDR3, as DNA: TGTGCCAGTAGTCCACAGGGGGCCAGCAATCAGCCCCAGCATTTT.

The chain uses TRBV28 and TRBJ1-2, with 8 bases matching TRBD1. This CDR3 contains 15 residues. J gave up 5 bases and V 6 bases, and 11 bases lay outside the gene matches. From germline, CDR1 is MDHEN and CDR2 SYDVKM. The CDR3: CASRKQTGDGYGYTF. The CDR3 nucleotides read TGTGCCAGCAGGAAACAGACAGGGGATGGGTATGGCTACACCTTC.

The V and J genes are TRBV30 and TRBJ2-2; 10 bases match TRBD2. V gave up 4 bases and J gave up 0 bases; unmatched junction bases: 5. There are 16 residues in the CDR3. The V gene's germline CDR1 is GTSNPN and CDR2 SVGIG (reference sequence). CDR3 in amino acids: CAWTSGGAANTGELFF. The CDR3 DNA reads TGTGCCTGGACTAGCGGGGGAGCTGCGAACACCGGGGAGCTGTTTTTT.

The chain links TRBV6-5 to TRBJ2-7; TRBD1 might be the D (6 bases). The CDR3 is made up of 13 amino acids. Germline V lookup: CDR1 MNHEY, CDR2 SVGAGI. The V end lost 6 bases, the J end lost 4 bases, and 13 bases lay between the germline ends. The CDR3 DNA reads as TGTGCCAGCAGACGCCCGCAGGGGTACGAGCAGTACTTC. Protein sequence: CASRRPQGYEQYF.

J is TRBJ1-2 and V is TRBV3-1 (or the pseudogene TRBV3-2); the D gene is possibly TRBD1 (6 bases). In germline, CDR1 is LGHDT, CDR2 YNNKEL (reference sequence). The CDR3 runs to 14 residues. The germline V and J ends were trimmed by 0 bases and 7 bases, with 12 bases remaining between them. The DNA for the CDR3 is TGTGCCAGCAGCCAAGAAGGAACAGGGTCTGGCTACACCTTC. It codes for CASSQEGTGSGYTF.

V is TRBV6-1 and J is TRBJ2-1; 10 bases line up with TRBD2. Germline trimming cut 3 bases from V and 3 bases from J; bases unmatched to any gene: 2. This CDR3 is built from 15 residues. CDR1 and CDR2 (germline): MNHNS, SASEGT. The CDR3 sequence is CASSEERGGYNEQFF. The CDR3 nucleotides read TGTGCCAGCAGTGAGGAGCGGGGGGGCTACAATGAGCAGTTCTTC.

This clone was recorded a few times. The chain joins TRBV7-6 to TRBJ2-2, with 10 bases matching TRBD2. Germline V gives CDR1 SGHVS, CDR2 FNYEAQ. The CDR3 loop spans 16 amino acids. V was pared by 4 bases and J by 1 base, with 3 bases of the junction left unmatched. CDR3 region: CASSSRLAGNTGELFF. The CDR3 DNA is TGTGCCAGCAGCTCCCGACTAGCGGGGAACACCGGGGAGCTGTTTTTT. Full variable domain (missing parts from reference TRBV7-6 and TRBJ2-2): GAGVSQSPRYKVTKRGQDVALRCDPISGHVSLYWYRQALGQGPEFLTYFNYEAQQDKSGLPNDRFSAERPEGSISTLTIQRTEQRDSAMYRCASSSRLAGNTGELFFGEGSRLTVL.

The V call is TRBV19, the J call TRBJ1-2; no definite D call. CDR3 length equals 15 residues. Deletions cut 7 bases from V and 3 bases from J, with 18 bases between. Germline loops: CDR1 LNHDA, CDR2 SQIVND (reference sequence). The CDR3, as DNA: TGTGCCAGTATTTATCGGGGATTCCTCGACTATGGCTACACCTTC. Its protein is CASIYRGFLDYGYTF.

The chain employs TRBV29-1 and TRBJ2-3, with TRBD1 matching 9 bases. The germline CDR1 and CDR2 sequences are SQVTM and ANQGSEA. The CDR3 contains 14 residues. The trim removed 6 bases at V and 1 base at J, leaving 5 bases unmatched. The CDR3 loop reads CSVIRDRGTDTQYF. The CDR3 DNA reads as TGCAGCGTAATCCGGGACAGGGGCACAGATACGCAGTATTTT.

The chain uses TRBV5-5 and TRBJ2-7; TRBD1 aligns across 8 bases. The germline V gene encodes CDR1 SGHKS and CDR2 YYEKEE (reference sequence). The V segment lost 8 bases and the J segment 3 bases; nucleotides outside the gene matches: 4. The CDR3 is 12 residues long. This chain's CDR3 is CASKTGDYEQYF. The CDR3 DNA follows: TGTGCCAGTAAGACAGGGGACTACGAGCAGTACTTC. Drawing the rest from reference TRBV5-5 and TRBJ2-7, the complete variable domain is DAGVTQSPTHLIKTRGQQVTLRCSPISGHKSVSWYQQVLGQGPQFIFQYYEKEERGRGNFPDRFSARQFPNYSSELNVNALLLGDSALYLCASKTGDYEQYFGPGTRLTVT.

The CDR3 loop reads CASSRVGAEAFF. The CDR3 nucleotides read TGTGCCAGCAGCAGGGTGGGCGCTGAAGCTTTCTTT. The genes are TRBV6-5 and TRBJ1-1; possibly TRBD1 for D (5 bases). Trimming stripped 6 bases from V and 6 bases from J, with 11 bases between. The CDR3 runs 12 residues. From germline, CDR1 is MNHEY and CDR2 SVGAGI.

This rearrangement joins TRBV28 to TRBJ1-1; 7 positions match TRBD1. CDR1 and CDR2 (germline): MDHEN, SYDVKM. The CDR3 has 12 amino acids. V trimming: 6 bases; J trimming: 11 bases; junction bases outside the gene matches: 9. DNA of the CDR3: TGTGCCAGCAGGATACTGGGACAGCCCGCTTTCTTT. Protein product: CASRILGQPAFF.

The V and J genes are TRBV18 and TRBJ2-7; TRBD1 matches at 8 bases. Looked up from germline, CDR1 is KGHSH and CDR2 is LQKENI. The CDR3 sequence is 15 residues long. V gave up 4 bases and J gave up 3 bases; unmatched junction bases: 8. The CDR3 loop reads CASSLSDRAVYEQYF. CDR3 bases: TGTGCCAGCTCACTTTCGGACAGGGCGGTCTACGAGCAGTACTTC.

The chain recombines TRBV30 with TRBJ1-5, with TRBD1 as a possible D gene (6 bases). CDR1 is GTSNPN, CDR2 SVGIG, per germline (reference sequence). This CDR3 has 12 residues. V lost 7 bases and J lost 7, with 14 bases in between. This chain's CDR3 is CAYNARGQPQHF. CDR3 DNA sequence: TGTGCCTACAATGCCAGGGGCCAGCCCCAGCATTTT.

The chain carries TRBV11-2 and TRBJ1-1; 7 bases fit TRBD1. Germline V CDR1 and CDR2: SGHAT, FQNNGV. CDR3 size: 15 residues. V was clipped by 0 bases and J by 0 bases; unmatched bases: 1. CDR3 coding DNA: TGTGCCAGCAGCTTAGAGGGACAGATGAACACTGAAGCTTTCTTT. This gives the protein CASSLEGQMNTEAFF.

The CDR3 region has the DNA TGTGCCAGCAGCTGGACAGGGGTTTACACTGAAGCTTTCTTT. It translates to CASSWTGVYTEAFF. The chain has TRBV5-6 and TRBJ1-1, with 9 bases identical to TRBD1. V was pared by 3 bases and J by 3 bases, with 3 bases of the junction left unmatched. CDR3 length equals 14 residues. Germline V gives CDR1 SGHDT, CDR2 YYEEEE.

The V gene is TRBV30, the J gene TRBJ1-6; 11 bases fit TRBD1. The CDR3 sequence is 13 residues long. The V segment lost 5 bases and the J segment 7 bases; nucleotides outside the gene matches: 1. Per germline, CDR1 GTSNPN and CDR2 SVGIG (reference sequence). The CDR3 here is CAWGTGGNSPLHF. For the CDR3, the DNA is TGTGCCTGGGGGACAGGGGGGAATTCACCCCTCCACTTT.

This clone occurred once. The DNA of the CDR3 is TGTGCCAGCAGTTACGCGGACAGATATGGCTACACCTTC. Residues: CASSYADRYGYTF. This sequence joins TRBV6-5 and TRBJ1-2; TRBD1 is a possible D gene (6 bases). From germline, CDR1 is MNHEY and CDR2 SVGAGI. V dropped 2 bases and J dropped 5 bases, with 9 bases sitting between them. This CDR3 is built from 13 residues.

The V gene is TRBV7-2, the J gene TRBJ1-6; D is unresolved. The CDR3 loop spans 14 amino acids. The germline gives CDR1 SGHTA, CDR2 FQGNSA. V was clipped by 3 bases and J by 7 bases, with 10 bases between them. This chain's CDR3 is CASSFRERNSPLHF. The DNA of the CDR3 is TGTGCCAGCAGCTTCCGGGAGAGAAATTCACCCCTCCACTTT. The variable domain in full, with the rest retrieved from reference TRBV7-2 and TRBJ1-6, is GAGVSQSPSNKVTEKGKDVELRCDPISGHTALYWYRQSLGQGLEFLIYFQGNSAPDKSGLPSDRFSAERTGGSVSTLTIQRTQQEDSAVYLCASSFRERNSPLHFGNGTRLTVT.

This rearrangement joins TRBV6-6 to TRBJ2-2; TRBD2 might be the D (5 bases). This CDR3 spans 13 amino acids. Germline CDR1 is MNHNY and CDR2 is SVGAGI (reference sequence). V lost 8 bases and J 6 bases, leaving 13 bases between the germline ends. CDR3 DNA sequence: TGTGCCAGCGGGGTCCGGGGTGCCGGGGAGCTGTTTTTT. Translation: CASGVRGAGELFF.

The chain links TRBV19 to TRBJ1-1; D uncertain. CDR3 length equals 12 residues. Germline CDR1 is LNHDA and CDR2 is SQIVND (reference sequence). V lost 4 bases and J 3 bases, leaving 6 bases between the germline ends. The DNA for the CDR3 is TGTGCCAGTAGTACGGGGTACACTGAAGCTTTCTTT. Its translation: CASSTGYTEAFF.